One and the same sample provided the 21 T cell receptor beta chains below, sequenced in a study. Treg sorting used a CD4+CD25+CD127-/low gate. TCRdb re-called the 5' RACE reads with MiXCR, one entry per CDR3 protein. This sample has around 50,000 distinct CDR3 sequences, with 26% found just once. The sample comprised tumor-infiltrating Tregs sorted from the breast tumor. These receptors were collected from a female donor with breast cancer.

In its sample, this clonotype was seen many times. The chain recombines TRBV20-1 with TRBJ2-1, with D perhaps matching TRBD2 (6 bases). The CDR3 sequence is 13 residues long. CDR1 is DFQATT, CDR2 SNEGSKA, per germline (reference sequence). Deletions cut 3 bases from V and 0 bases from J, with 6 bases between. The CDR3 loop reads CSASGSSYNEQFF. CDR3 in DNA: TGCAGTGCTAGCGGGAGCTCCTACAATGAGCAGTTCTTC.

In regard to this clonotype: A much more abundant neighbour one base away suggests this may be a read error. The V gene is TRBV5-1, the J gene TRBJ2-1, with 9 nucleotides matching TRBD1. The CDR3 is made up of 13 amino acids. CDR1 and CDR2 (germline): SGHRS, YFSETQ. CDR3 in amino acids: CASSPGQGSEQSF. For the CDR3, the DNA is TGCGCCAGCAGCCCTGGACAGGGGAGTGAGCAGTCCTTC.

This clonotype was found many times. The V call is TRBV29-1, the J call TRBJ1-2; D uncertain. The CDR3 covers 12 residues. Between the trimmed V and J ends, which lost 5 bases and 5 bases, there was a span of 12 bases. The germline gives CDR1 SQVTM, CDR2 ANQGSEA. CDR3: CSVSEDGYGYTF. DNA for the CDR3: TGCAGCGTTTCAGAGGACGGATATGGCTACACCTTC.

This clonotype was counted between two and nine times. This CDR3 reads CASSQVEGRPQHF. Written as DNA, the CDR3 is TGTGCCAGCAGCCAAGTAGAGGGGCGGCCCCAGCATTTT. This rearrangement joins TRBV3-1 to TRBJ1-5; D is possibly TRBD1 (5 bases). The V gene's germline CDR1 is LGHDT and CDR2 YNNKEL (reference sequence). Trimming left V 1 base short and J 9 bases short, with 10 bases between. The CDR3 has 13 residues. Drawing the rest from reference TRBV3-1 and TRBJ1-5, the complete variable domain is DTAVSQTPKYLVTQMGNDKSIKCEQNLGHDTMYWYKQDSKKFLKIMFSYNNKELIINETVPNRFSPKSPDKAHLNLHINSLELGDSAVYFCASSQVEGRPQHFGDGTRLSIL.

This clonotype has ten or more counts. This chain links TRBV20-1 with TRBJ2-5, with TRBD2 matching 7 bases. The CDR3 spans 13 residues. Unmatched junction bases numbered 10, after V lost 5 bases and J lost 7 bases. Germline V gene sequence: CDR1 DFQATT, CDR2 SNEGSKA (reference sequence). The CDR3 DNA follows: TGCAGTGCTCCAAAGGCGGGAGAAGGGACCCAGTACTTC. It translates to CSAPKAGEGTQYF.

Concerning this clonotype itself: One end of the junction does not line up with germline, which may come from a read error. V and J are TRBV10-3 and TRBJ2-1; perhaps TRBD2 as D (7 bases). Germline V gene lookup returns CDR1 ENHRY and CDR2 SYGVKD. This CDR3 has 16 residues. CDR3 sequence: CASSEGGVNSYSEQFF. CDR3 DNA: TGTGCCAGCAGTGAGGGGGGGGTTAACTCCTACAGTGAGCAGTTCTTC.

This clonotype showed up many times. The chain recombines TRBV5-1 with TRBJ2-3; 9 bases are shared with TRBD1. In germline, CDR1 is SGHRS, CDR2 YFSETQ. The CDR3 runs to 15 residues. The V segment lost 5 bases and the J segment 4 bases; nucleotides outside the gene matches: 8. The CDR3 region is CASRGGTGRADTQYF. The CDR3 nucleotides are TGCGCCAGCAGAGGGGGGACAGGGAGGGCAGATACGCAGTATTTT.

The rearrangement uses TRBV4-2 and TRBJ2-1; 9 bases map to TRBD1. Germline CDR1 reads LGHNA; CDR2 reads YNFKEQ. The CDR3 is made up of 15 amino acids. After removal of 3 bases from V and 8 bases from J, the junction contained 8 bases not matched to a gene. CDR3 coding DNA: TGTGCCAGCAGCCAGAGGACAGGGGAGTATTATGAGCAGTTCTTC. Residues: CASSQRTGEYYEQFF.

The V and J genes are TRBV7-3 and TRBJ2-2, with 9 bases aligning to TRBD2. The CDR3 has 17 amino acids. The J segment lost 6 bases and the V segment lost 0 bases, leaving 8 bases of the junction unmatched. Germline V gene data show CDR1 as SGHTA and CDR2 as FQGTGA. The CDR3 nucleotides are TGTGCCAGCAGCTTAACTTGGGTTAGCGGGAGTCCCGGGGAGCTGTTTTTT. Translating it yields CASSLTWVSGSPGELFF.

This clonotype is categorized as medium-sized. This chain uses TRBV5-1 with TRBJ2-4; TRBD1 matches 7 bases. J gave up 10 bases and V 1 base, and 14 bases lay outside the gene matches. Per germline, CDR1 SGHRS and CDR2 YFSETQ. The CDR3 has 16 residues. The CDR3 region is CASSLFNRGPQGIQYF. The CDR3 region has the DNA TGCGCCAGCAGCTTGTTTAACAGGGGCCCACAAGGGATTCAGTACTTC. The full variable domain, its missing parts supplied by reference TRBV5-1 and TRBJ2-4, is KAGVTQTPRYLIKTRGQQVTLSCSPISGHRSVSWYQQTPGQGLQFLFEYFSETQRNKGNFPGRFSGRQFSNSRSEMNVSTLELGDSALYLCASSLFNRGPQGIQYFGAGTRLSVL.

The table lists this clonotype with a count of one. This chain uses TRBV9 with TRBJ2-1; TRBD2 agrees at 13 bases. Losses at the gene ends were 3 bases for V and 5 bases for J; bases not matched to a gene: 8. From germline, CDR1 is SGDLS and CDR2 YYNGEE. CDR3 length equals 17 residues. CDR3 coding DNA: TGTGCCAGCAGCGAGAGGGCCGGGACTAGCGGGGACAATGAGCAGTTCTTC. Its protein product is CASSERAGTSGDNEQFF.

With respect to this clonotype: Being one base from a much bigger clone, this may be a read error. The chain uses TRBV6-2 or TRBV6-3 and TRBJ2-7; 8 bases match TRBD2. The CDR3 has 14 amino acids. The V gene end was trimmed by 5 bases and the J gene end by 3 bases; junction bases not matched to a gene: 6. The germline V gene encodes CDR1 MNHEY and CDR2 SVGEGT. This CDR3 is CASSPLADFYEQYF. The CDR3 region has the DNA TGTGCCAGCAGTCCACTAGCGGATTTCTACGAGCAGTACTTC.

The chain has TRBV6-6 and TRBJ1-5; D is uncertain. The length of the CDR3 is 14 residues. V gave up 4 bases and J gave up 7 bases, with 14 bases separating them. Germline V lookup: CDR1 MNHNY, CDR2 SVGAGI (reference sequence). CDR3 residues: CASSFDPRGQPQHF. Written as DNA, the CDR3 is TGTGCCAGCAGTTTCGACCCGCGTGGGCAGCCCCAGCATTTT.

This clonotype came up a few times. CDR3 loop: CASSPAPGTSGSNEQFF. The CDR3, as DNA: TGCGCCAGCAGCCCAGCCCCCGGGACTAGCGGGAGTAATGAGCAGTTCTTC. The J gene is TRBJ2-1, the V gene TRBV4-3, with TRBD2 matching over 14 bases. Per the germline V gene, CDR1 is LGHNA and CDR2 is YSLEER. V lost 4 bases, J lost 7 bases, and 9 bases stayed unmatched. This CDR3 has 17 amino acids.

The V gene is TRBV9, the J gene TRBJ2-7, with 9 positions matching TRBD2. CDR3 length: 15 residues. V trimming: 3 bases; J trimming: 3 bases; junction bases outside the gene matches: 7. CDR1 and CDR2 from the germline V gene are SGDLS and YYNGEE. DNA for the CDR3: TGTGCCAGCAGCGAGGTGACTAGCGGAAACTACGAGCAGTACTTC. Translating gives CASSEVTSGNYEQYF. The full variable domain, its missing parts supplied by reference TRBV9 and TRBJ2-7, is DSGVTQTPKHLITATGQRVTLRCSPRSGDLSVYWYQQSLDQGLQFLIQYYNGEERAKGNILERFSAQQFPDLHSELNLSSLELGDSALYFCASSEVTSGNYEQYFGPGTRLTVT.

At least ten counts were recorded for this clonotype. The V call is TRBV25-1, the J call TRBJ2-1; 9 positions match TRBD2. The V segment lost 6 bases and the J segment 4 bases; nucleotides outside the gene matches: 7. The CDR3 contains 15 residues. Germline assignment: CDR1 MGHDK and CDR2 SYGVNS. The CDR3 DNA is TGTGCCAGCAGAGCTAGCGGGACACCTTACAATGAGCAGTTCTTC. It translates to CASRASGTPYNEQFF.

This clonotype was found many times. The chain links TRBV9 to TRBJ1-6, with TRBD1 as a possible D gene (5 bases). Germline-derived CDR1 and CDR2 are SGDLS and YYNGEE. The CDR3 runs 15 residues. V lost 0 bases to trimming and J lost 9 bases, with 13 bases between them. The CDR3 region is CASSVGWQGGSPLHF. Written as DNA, the CDR3 is TGTGCCAGCAGCGTAGGCTGGCAGGGAGGTTCACCCCTCCACTTT.

The chain is built from TRBV4-2 and TRBJ1-6; 7 bases are a match to TRBD1. The CDR3 totals 14 residues. Germline V CDR1 and CDR2: LGHNA, YNFKEQ. V gave up 6 bases and J gave up 10 bases; unmatched junction bases: 9. CDR3 in DNA: TGTGCCAGCAGTCGGGACAGAATCGGATCACCCCTCCACTTT. Residues: CASSRDRIGSPLHF.

In this sample, this clonotype turned up a few times. The chain uses TRBV15 and TRBJ1-5, with TRBD1 identical over 8 bases. After removal of 2 bases from V and 7 bases from J, the junction contained 7 bases not matched to a gene. Per germline, CDR1 LNHNV and CDR2 YYDKDF (reference sequence). The CDR3 is made up of 15 amino acids. The CDR3 here is CATSRSQGGSQPQHF. The CDR3 DNA sequence: TGTGCCACCAGCAGATCACAGGGGGGCAGCCAGCCCCAGCATTTT.

This clonotype showed up many times. This chain uses TRBV20-1 with TRBJ2-2; D ambiguous. Trimming stripped 6 bases from V and 6 bases from J, with 11 bases between. This CDR3 is 12 amino acids long. Looked up from germline, CDR1 is DFQATT and CDR2 is SNEGSKA (reference sequence). Here the CDR3 DNA reads TGCAGTGCCAGGCGGAGATCCGGGGAGCTGTTTTTT. Translation gives CSARRRSGELFF.

At least ten counts were recorded for this clonotype. CDR3 in DNA: TGTGCCAGCTGTGGGCAGATTAACTCCTACGAGCAGTACTTC. Translated: CASCGQINSYEQYF. This chain joins TRBV7-2 and TRBJ2-7, with D unresolved. Trimming cost V 8 bases and J 0 bases, with 14 bases left between them. The CDR3 loop spans 14 amino acids. Germline CDR1 and CDR2: SGHTA and FQGNSA.